These 14 T cell receptor beta chains were sequenced from one sample in a study of blood T cells in healthy people across ages. A second PCR of 7 to 11 cycles used a sample-barcoded 5' primer and a J-beta primer mix. TCRdb passed the 5' RACE reads through MiXCR, listing each CDR3 protein once. There are 1.5 million to 2 million distinct CDR3 sequences in the sample; around 48% occur only once, and around 2.1% lies in the top ten. The source material was blood. The source is a middle-aged woman in good health.

This clonotype was counted between two and nine times. The V and J genes are TRBV24-1 and TRBJ2-3; 8 bases line up with TRBD2. The CDR3 has 18 residues. The ends lost 0 bases at V and 1 base at J; junction bases unmatched: 8. Germline V lookup: CDR1 KGHDR, CDR2 SFDVKD. The chain's CDR3 is CATSDLGGSSGGTDTQYF. CDR3 nucleotides: TGTGCCACCAGTGATTTGGGGGGAAGTAGCGGGGGCACAGATACGCAGTATTTT.

DNA of the CDR3: TGTGCCAGCAGCTTTCGACTAGCGGGGACCAATGAGCAGTTCTTC. Translation: CASSFRLAGTNEQFF. V gene TRBV11-2 combines with J gene TRBJ2-1; the match to TRBD2 covers 11 bases. Germline CDR1 and CDR2: SGHAT and FQNNGV. The V gene end was trimmed by 3 bases and the J gene end by 6 bases; junction bases not matched to a gene: 4. This CDR3 has 15 amino acids.

This clonotype was seen more than once but under ten times. The V and J genes are TRBV24-1 and TRBJ2-3, with D perhaps being TRBD1 or TRBD2 (5 bases each). The CDR3 consists of 12 residues. Germline assignment: CDR1 KGHDR and CDR2 SFDVKD. Trimming took off 6 bases at V and 10 bases at J, with 13 bases between the two ends. CDR3 DNA: TGTGCCACCAGTTCCGGGACCACCGCGCAGTATTTT. It encodes CATSSGTTAQYF.

The chain recombines TRBV20-1 with TRBJ1-2; D not resolved. The CDR3 is 12 residues long. CDR1 DFQATT and CDR2 SNEGSKA come from the germline V gene (reference sequence). Trimming pared 5 bases from V and 7 bases from J, leaving 14 bases between. DNA of the CDR3: TGCAGTGCTCCGACGCAGGCTCGTGGCTACACCTTC. Its protein is CSAPTQARGYTF.

This clonotype was counted only a few times. The chain combines TRBV29-1 with TRBJ2-1, with TRBD1 as a possible D gene (6 bases). CDR3 length equals 14 residues. The germline V gene has CDR1 SQVTM and CDR2 ANQGSEA. V was pared by 0 bases and J by 8 bases, with 14 bases between. The DNA of the CDR3 is TGCAGCGTTGAAGATTTACAGGGTGGGGATGAGCAGTTCTTC. As protein: CSVEDLQGGDEQFF.

The V and J genes are TRBV9 and TRBJ2-1, with 13 bases fitting TRBD2. The germline V gene encodes CDR1 SGDLS and CDR2 YYNGEE. V dropped 0 bases and J dropped 4; count of bases not matched to a gene: 7. The CDR3 totals 18 residues. In DNA, the CDR3 is TGTGCCAGCAGCGTAGTCGGATCGACTAGCGGGGGGTACAATGAGCAGTTCTTC. It specifies CASSVVGSTSGGYNEQFF.

The chain couples TRBV6-2 or TRBV6-3 to TRBJ2-5; D might be TRBD1 (7 bases). The V gene's germline CDR1 is MNHEY and CDR2 SVGEGT. There are 15 residues in the CDR3. Trimming removed 4 bases from V and 4 bases from J, with 16 bases in between. DNA for the CDR3: TGTGCCAGCAGTTCCACGGGGGACAGTCGAGAGACCCAGTACTTC. It encodes CASSSTGDSRETQYF.

V usage is TRBV7-3 and J usage is TRBJ1-6, with TRBD1 matching over 8 bases. Germline CDR1 SGHTA, CDR2 FQGTGA. The CDR3 length is 15 residues. After removal of 3 bases from V and 9 bases from J, the junction contained 7 bases not matched to a gene. CDR3 residues: CASSFLPGGGSPLHF. CDR3 nucleotide sequence: TGTGCCAGCAGCTTTCTGCCAGGGGGCGGTTCACCCCTCCACTTT.

This clonotype has only a few counts. V and J are TRBV15 and TRBJ1-2; the D gene is possibly TRBD1 (6 bases). CDR1 and CDR2 (germline): LNHNV, YYDKDF (reference sequence). The CDR3 spans 13 residues. V shed 6 bases and J shed 8 bases, with 16 bases lying between them. The CDR3 bases are TGTGCCACCAGTATGACAGGCTCTGGCGGCTACACCTTC. Its protein product is CATSMTGSGGYTF.

This clonotype was detected only once. In nucleotides, the CDR3 is TGCAGCGTTGTACGGGGGGACCAATACAATGAGCAGTACTTC. It translates to CSVVRGDQYNEQYF. The J gene is TRBJ2-7, the V gene TRBV29-1; 7 bases match TRBD2. This CDR3 has 14 amino acids. Germline V gene data show CDR1 as SQVTM and CDR2 as ANQGSEA. V trimming: 4 bases; J trimming: 7 bases; junction bases outside the gene matches: 13.

The sample holds a few counts of this clonotype. CDR3: CASSCQPGGPYEQYF. The CDR3 DNA is TGTGCCAGCAGTTGTCAGCCAGGGGGCCCCTACGAGCAGTACTTC. The chain recombines TRBV13 with TRBJ2-7, with 8 bases that match TRBD1. CDR3 length equals 15 residues. Germline CDR1 and CDR2: PRHDT and FYEKMQ (reference sequence). V lost 6 bases and J lost 2; bases outside the gene matches: 9.

This clonotype appeared a few times. The rearrangement joins TRBV11-2 to TRBJ2-7; 7 bases agree with TRBD2. The trim removed 1 base at V and 3 bases at J, leaving 9 bases unmatched. The CDR3 runs 16 residues. Germline loops: CDR1 SGHAT, CDR2 FQNNGV. The CDR3 coding sequence is TGTGCCAGCAGCTTAGCCCCTCCCGGGGAGGGCTACGAGCAGTACTTC. It translates to CASSLAPPGEGYEQYF.

As concerns this clonotype: One end of the junction fails to match germline, which may point to a read error. This chain links TRBV28 with TRBJ2-4, with 8 nucleotides matching TRBD1. CDR1 and CDR2 from the germline V gene are MDHEN and SYDVKM. This CDR3 contains 16 residues. The CDR3 spells CTSSSGQGLAKNIQYF. CDR3 coding DNA: TGTACCAGCAGTTCAGGACAGGGATTAGCCAAAAACATTCAGTACTTC.

This clonotype was counted only a few times. V gene TRBV6-5 combines with J gene TRBJ2-5; D is unclear. Germline-derived CDR1 and CDR2 are MNHEY and SVGAGI. Trimming pared 6 bases from V and 2 bases from J, leaving 16 bases between. There are 15 residues in the CDR3. CDR3 coding DNA: TGTGCCAGCAGAGGCCGCGCGGCAGGTCAAGAGACCCAGTACTTC. Translated: CASRGRAAGQETQYF.